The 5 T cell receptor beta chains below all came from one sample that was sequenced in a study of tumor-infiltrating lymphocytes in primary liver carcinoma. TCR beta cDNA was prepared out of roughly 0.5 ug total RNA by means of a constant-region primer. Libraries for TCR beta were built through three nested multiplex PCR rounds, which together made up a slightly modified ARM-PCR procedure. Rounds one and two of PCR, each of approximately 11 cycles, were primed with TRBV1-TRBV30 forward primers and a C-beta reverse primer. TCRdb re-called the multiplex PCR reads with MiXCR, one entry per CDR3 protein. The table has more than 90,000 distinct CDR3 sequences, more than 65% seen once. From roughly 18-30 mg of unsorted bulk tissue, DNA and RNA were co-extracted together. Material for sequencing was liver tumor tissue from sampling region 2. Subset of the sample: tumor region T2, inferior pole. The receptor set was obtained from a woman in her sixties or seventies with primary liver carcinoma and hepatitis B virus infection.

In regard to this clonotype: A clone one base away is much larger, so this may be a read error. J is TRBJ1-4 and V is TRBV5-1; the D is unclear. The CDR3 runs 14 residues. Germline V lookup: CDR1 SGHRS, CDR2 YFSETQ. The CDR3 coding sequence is TGCGCCAGCAGCCGGGCCGCAACTAATGGAAAACTGTTTTTT. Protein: CASSRAATNGKLFF. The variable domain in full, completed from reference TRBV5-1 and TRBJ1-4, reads KAGVTQTPRYLIKTRGQQVTLSCSPISGHRSVSWYQQTPGQGLQFLFEYFSETQRNKGNFPGRFSGRQFSNSRSEMNVSTLELGDSALYLCASSRAATNGKLFFGSGTQLSVL.

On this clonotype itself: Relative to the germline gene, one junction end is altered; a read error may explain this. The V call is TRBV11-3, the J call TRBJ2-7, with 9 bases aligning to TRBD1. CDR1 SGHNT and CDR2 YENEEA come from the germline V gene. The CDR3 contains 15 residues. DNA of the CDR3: TGTGCCAGAAGCCCCGGTACAGGGGGCAACTACGAGCAATACTTC. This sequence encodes CARSPGTGGNYEQYF.

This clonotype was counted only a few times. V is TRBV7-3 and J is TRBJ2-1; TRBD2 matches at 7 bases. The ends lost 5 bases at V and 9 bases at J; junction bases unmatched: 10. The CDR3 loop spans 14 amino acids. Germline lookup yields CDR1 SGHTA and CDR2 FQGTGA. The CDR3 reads CASSPLGGSGEQFF. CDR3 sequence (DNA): TGTGCCAGCAGCCCACTGGGAGGGAGCGGTGAGCAGTTCTTC.

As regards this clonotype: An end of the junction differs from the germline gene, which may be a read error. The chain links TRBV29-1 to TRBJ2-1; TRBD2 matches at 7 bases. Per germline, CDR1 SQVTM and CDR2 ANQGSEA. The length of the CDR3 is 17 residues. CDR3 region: CSVEVLGTIDSYNEQFF. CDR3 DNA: TGCAGCGTTGAAGTCCTCGGGACTATCGACTCCTACAATGAACAGTTCTTC.

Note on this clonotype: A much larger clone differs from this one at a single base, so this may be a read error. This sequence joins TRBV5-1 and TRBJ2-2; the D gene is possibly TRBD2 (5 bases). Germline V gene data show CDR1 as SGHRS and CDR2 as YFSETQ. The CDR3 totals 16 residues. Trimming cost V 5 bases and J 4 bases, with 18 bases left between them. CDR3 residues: CASRSARGQITGELFF. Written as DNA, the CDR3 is TGCGCCAGCAGATCAGCGAGAGGGCAAATCACCGGGGAGCTGTTTTTT.